This TCR beta chain appears in the sequencing data of a study of cytomegalovirus exposure and HLA in healthy donors. Study-wide points: TCR beta chain V- and J-gene trimming was linked, in a later analysis, to a missense variant in DCLRE1C.

As regards this clone: As yet, its antigen is unknown.

Each donor's status was that of a healthy bone marrow donor. Primers: 60 Vbeta forward and 13 Jbeta reverse. Clones were sequenced by immunoSEQ multiplex PCR, and TCRdb holds only the in-frame ones, with some missing. In the table there are about 160,000 clones, about four fifths of which are singletons. This CDR3 is built from 16 residues. V lost 5 bases, J lost 7 bases, and 14 bases stayed unmatched. CDR1 is LNHDA and CDR2 is SQIVND in the germline V gene (reference sequence). Sequenced input: PBMCs. The J gene is TRBJ2-1, the V gene TRBV19; 7 bases line up with TRBD2. The source is a man aged 45-65 years in good health and CMV-seropositive. The CDR3 nucleotides read TGTGCCAGTAGTGGATCCGGGACTAACCTCATAAATGAGCAGTTCTTC. Amino acids: CASSGSGTNLINEQFF.